Listed below are T cell receptor beta chains from one sample, sequenced in a study of blood T cell repertoires in COVID-19. Libraries were prepared by immunoSEQ multiplex PCR; TCRdb keeps only in-frame clonotypes and omits some of them. The sample carries about 73,000 clones, roughly 88% recorded once. Sequencing was done on a sample of peripheral blood. These receptors were taken from a man older than 75 with active or convalescent COVID-19. CDR3s include the opening cysteine and the closing phenylalanine or tryptophan. D genes are given only for firm matches. Size is omitted from some rows. Given values are once, few, many or a class for expanded clones.

d_gene: TRBD2; j_gene: TRBJ2-1; abundance: few; v_gene: TRBV29-1; CDR3nt: TGCAGCGTGGGTCCCGGGACTAGCGGGAGTGAGCAGTTCTTC; CDR3aa: CSVGPGTSGSEQFF
d_gene: NA; j_gene: TRBJ2-3; abundance: NA; v_gene: TRBV29-1; CDR3nt: TGCAGCGTTGAAGGGGGGACTAGCACAGATACGCAGTATTTT; CDR3aa: CSVEGGTSTDTQYF
d_gene: TRBD2; j_gene: TRBJ2-1; abundance: NA; v_gene: TRBV6-4; CDR3nt: TGTGCCAGCACGAGGAGGGCGGGGGGGCGTAGTGAGCAGTTCTTC; CDR3aa: CASTRRAGGRSEQFF
d_gene: TRBD1; j_gene: TRBJ2-6; abundance: NA; v_gene: TRBV7-8; CDR3nt: TGTGCCAGCAGCTTACGGACAGGTTCCCGGGTGGGGGCCAACGTCCTGACTTTC; CDR3aa: CASSLRTGSRVGANVLTF
d_gene: TRBD1; j_gene: TRBJ1-4; abundance: NA; v_gene: TRBV18; CDR3nt: TGTGCCAGCTCACGCGGGACAGGGGAGGAAAAACTGTTTTTT; CDR3aa: CASSRGTGEEKLFF
d_gene: NA; j_gene: TRBJ1-6; abundance: once; v_gene: TRBV11-2; CDR3nt: TGTGCCAGCGCCCCCAGCTATAATTCACCCCTCCACTTT; CDR3aa: CASAPSYNSPLHF
d_gene: TRBD2; j_gene: TRBJ2-7; abundance: NA; v_gene: TRBV5-1; CDR3nt: TGCGCCAGCAAATCTAGCGGGAGCAAGGACGAGCAGTACTTC; CDR3aa: CASKSSGSKDEQYF
d_gene: TRBD1; j_gene: TRBJ2-6; abundance: NA; v_gene: TRBV18; CDR3nt: TGTGCCAGCTCACTAGGGACAGTTGAAACTGGGGCCAACGTCCTGACTTTC; CDR3aa: CASSLGTVETGANVLTF
d_gene: NA; j_gene: TRBJ1-1; abundance: NA; v_gene: TRBV18; CDR3nt: TGTGCCAGCTCACCATTAGCCCTCTCGGGGTCGGACACTGAAGCTTTCTTT; CDR3aa: CASSPLALSGSDTEAFF
d_gene: NA; j_gene: TRBJ2-5; abundance: few; v_gene: TRBV19; CDR3nt: TGTGCCTCCCAAGGGGGGGCGGCACAAGAGACCCAGTACTTC; CDR3aa: CASQGGAAQETQYF
d_gene: NA; j_gene: TRBJ1-1; abundance: NA; v_gene: TRBV12-3/TRBV12-4; CDR3nt: TGTGCCAGCAGTTTAGATATGAACACTGAAGCTTTCTTT; CDR3aa: CASSLDMNTEAFF
d_gene: NA; j_gene: TRBJ1-1; abundance: NA; v_gene: TRBV6-5; CDR3nt: TGTGCCAGCAAGGAGGGGAACACTGAAGCTTTCTTT; CDR3aa: CASKEGNTEAFF
d_gene: TRBD1; j_gene: TRBJ1-1; abundance: once; v_gene: TRBV5-5; CDR3nt: TGTGCCAGCAGCTATACAGGGGACACTGAAGCTTTCTTT; CDR3aa: CASSYTGDTEAFF